The 22 T cell receptor beta chains given below trace back to one sample, sequenced in a study of cytomegalovirus exposure and HLA in healthy donors. PCR was performed using 60 Vbeta and 13 Jbeta primers. Produced via immunoSEQ multiplex PCR; TCRdb's table is partial and in-frame only. The sample carries roughly 190,000 clones, approximately 84% recorded once. The sequenced material came from PBMCs. These receptors were collected from a female donor in good health and CMV-seronegative.

This sequence joins TRBV7-2 and TRBJ1-2; the D is unclear. There are 15 residues in the CDR3. Trimming removed 5 bases at V and 6 bases at J, with 19 bases between. Germline CDR1 reads SGHTA; CDR2 reads FQGNSA. Here the CDR3 reads CASSREVTRLDGYTF. The CDR3 DNA follows: TGTGCCAGCAGCAGAGAGGTGACTCGGCTCGATGGCTACACCTTC.

The chain has TRBV7-9 and TRBJ1-1; D gene uncertain. V was pared by 3 bases and J by 1 base, with 12 bases between. This CDR3 contains 15 residues. Germline V gene data show CDR1 as SEHNR and CDR2 as FQNEAQ (reference sequence). CDR3 DNA sequence: TGTGCCAGCAGCTTGTTACGTTCGGGGAACACTGAAGCTTTCTTT. Its translation is CASSLLRSGNTEAFF.

The chain recombines TRBV5-1 with TRBJ2-2; D remains unclear. CDR3 length equals 14 residues. The V end was cut by 4 bases, the J end by 4 bases, with 11 bases between. Germline V CDR1 and CDR2: SGHRS, YFSETQ. In DNA form, the CDR3 reads TGCGCCAGCAGCCCCCTATCGCGCACCGGGGAGCTGTTTTTT. Translated: CASSPLSRTGELFF.

This chain uses TRBV9 with TRBJ1-3, with D unresolved. Trimming removed 0 bases from V and 2 bases from J, with 9 bases in between. The length of the CDR3 is 15 residues. Germline V gene data show CDR1 as SGDLS and CDR2 as YYNGEE. Here the CDR3 reads CASSVDPGAGNTIYF. The DNA for the CDR3 is TGTGCCAGCAGCGTAGATCCCGGGGCTGGAAACACCATATATTTT.

This rearrangement joins TRBV2 to TRBJ1-5; D unresolved. CDR1 is SNHLY and CDR2 is FYNNEI in the germline V gene. The CDR3 covers 17 residues. Trimming stripped 7 bases from V and 0 bases from J, with 19 bases between. The CDR3 sequence: CASKASKPTYSNQPQHF. In DNA, the CDR3 is TGTGCCAGCAAGGCCTCGAAGCCGACTTATAGCAATCAGCCCCAGCATTTT. The whole variable domain, filled in from reference TRBV2 and TRBJ1-5, reads EPEVTQTPSHQVTQMGQEVILRCVPISNHLYFYWYRQILGQKVEFLVSFYNNEISEKSEIFDDQFSVERPDGSNFTLKIRSTKLEDSAMYFCASKASKPTYSNQPQHFGDGTRLSIL.

This chain uses TRBV27 with TRBJ2-4, with D tentatively TRBD1 (6 bases). The CDR3 consists of 16 residues. V was trimmed by 4 bases and J by 2 bases, leaving 15 bases between them. Germline lookup yields CDR1 MNHEY and CDR2 SMNVEV (reference sequence). The CDR3 here is CASSYLTRGSKNIQYF. As DNA, the CDR3 is TGTGCCAGCAGTTACCTCACCAGGGGCTCCAAAAACATTCAGTACTTC.

V is TRBV30 and J is TRBJ2-4, with 10 bases that match TRBD2. CDR1 and CDR2 (germline): GTSNPN, SVGIG (reference sequence). With V trimmed by 0 bases and J by 1 base, 6 bases remained unmatched. This CDR3 has 17 amino acids. The CDR3 protein is CAWSVLVTSGAKNIQYF. CDR3 nucleotides: TGTGCCTGGAGTGTACTGGTGACTAGCGGGGCCAAAAACATTCAGTACTTC.

The chain carries TRBV19 and TRBJ2-7; TRBD2 agrees at 9 bases. The CDR3 is made up of 14 amino acids. Germline V lookup: CDR1 LNHDA, CDR2 SQIVND (reference sequence). Trimming cost V 4 bases and J 2 bases; bases outside gene matches: 3. The CDR3 region is CASSSGRGAYEQYF. CDR3 nucleotides: TGTGCCAGTAGTAGCGGGAGGGGAGCCTACGAGCAGTACTTC.

This chain connects TRBV29-1 to TRBJ2-1; 9 nucleotides align to TRBD1. CDR3 length: 14 residues. Germline CDR1 SQVTM, CDR2 ANQGSEA. The trim removed 7 bases at V and 5 bases at J, leaving 9 bases unmatched. CDR3 region: CSGRGDREDNEQFF. CDR3 DNA sequence: TGCAGCGGCCGAGGGGACAGGGAAGACAATGAGCAGTTCTTC.

This clone was seen once. The genes are TRBV5-1 and TRBJ1-1; D gene ambiguous. The CDR3 spans 14 residues. Trimming left V 3 bases short and J 1 base short, with 10 bases between. Germline assignment: CDR1 SGHRS and CDR2 YFSETQ. CDR3 sequence (DNA): TGCGCCAGCAGCTCCGGTACGGGGAACACTGAAGCTTTCTTT. Amino acids: CASSSGTGNTEAFF.

Only a few counts were recorded for this clone. This rearrangement joins TRBV7-3 to TRBJ2-6; D is undetermined. This CDR3 is 15 amino acids long. The V and J ends lost 1 base and 0 bases respectively, with 4 bases between them. Germline V lookup: CDR1 SGHTA, CDR2 FQGTGA. The CDR3 sequence is CASSLSISGANVLTF. CDR3 coding DNA: TGTGCCAGCAGCTTAAGTATCTCTGGGGCCAACGTCCTGACTTTC.

The gene calls are TRBV21-1 and TRBJ1-5; TRBD1 reflects the table's D call only, with no check against the DNA. TRBV21-1 is reported as a pseudogene. This CDR3 has 15 residues. DNA for the CDR3: TGTGCCAGCAGCAAAAGAGCCAGGGTCGGCCAGCCCCAGCATTTT. Translation: CASSKRARVGQPQHF.

This clone has only one observation. The rearrangement uses TRBV6-6 and TRBJ2-5; TRBD2 matches at 7 bases. This CDR3 has 16 amino acids. Losses at the gene ends were 0 bases for V and 7 bases for J; bases not matched to a gene: 11. Germline CDR1 and CDR2: MNHNY and SVGAGI (reference sequence). CDR3 in amino acids: CASSYSGGGGSGTQYF. The CDR3 DNA reads as TGTGCCAGCAGTTACTCGGGGGGGGGAGGGTCGGGGACCCAGTACTTC.

The V and J genes are TRBV5-4 and TRBJ2-7; D perhaps matches TRBD2 (6 bases). Germline V gives CDR1 SGHNT, CDR2 YYREEE (reference sequence). This CDR3 has 15 amino acids. V lost 5 bases and J 5 bases, leaving 20 bases between the germline ends. For the CDR3, the DNA is TGTGCCAGCAGAACTGAGGAGGGGAGGAAGGACGAGCAGTACTTC. This gives the protein CASRTEEGRKDEQYF.

V gene TRBV7-3 combines with J gene TRBJ2-5, with D unresolved. The CDR3 length is 13 residues. In germline, CDR1 is SGHTA, CDR2 FQGTGA. V lost 1 base to trimming and J lost 2 bases, with 5 bases between them. The CDR3 here is CASSLSRQETQYF. The CDR3 DNA follows: TGTGCCAGCAGCTTAAGTAGACAAGAGACCCAGTACTTC. Supplemented by reference TRBV7-3 and TRBJ2-5, the full variable domain reads GAGVSQTPSNKVTEKGKYVELRCDPISGHTALYWYRQSLGQGPEFLIYFQGTGAADDSGLPNDRFFAVRPEGSVSTLKIQRTERGDSAVYLCASSLSRQETQYFGPGTRLLVL.

This clone occurred a few times. The chain recombines TRBV7-8 with TRBJ1-1; D is perhaps TRBD1 (5 bases). The germline V and J ends were trimmed by 1 base and 1 base, with 13 bases remaining between them. CDR1 is SGHVS, CDR2 FQNEAQ, per germline. The length of the CDR3 is 16 residues. The CDR3 is CASSLDLGHSNTEAFF. CDR3 nucleotides: TGTGCCAGCAGCTTAGATCTAGGACATTCGAACACTGAAGCTTTCTTT.

This clone was counted between two and nine times. The chain employs TRBV28 and TRBJ2-3; D remains unclear. This CDR3 contains 15 residues. V was cut by 5 bases and J by 7 bases, with 19 bases left in between. Germline CDR1 and CDR2: MDHEN and SYDVKM. The CDR3 loop reads CASSESAGIRNTQYF. The DNA for the CDR3 is TGTGCCAGCAGTGAGAGCGCCGGCATTAGGAATACGCAGTATTTT.

The chain recombines TRBV7-8 with TRBJ1-1; 7 bases are a match to TRBD1. The CDR3 is made up of 14 amino acids. Germline trimming cut 5 bases from V and 0 bases from J; bases unmatched to any gene: 3. Per the germline V gene, CDR1 is SGHVS and CDR2 is FQNEAQ. This CDR3 reads CASSQGVMNTEAFF. The CDR3 DNA reads TGTGCCAGCAGCCAGGGGGTCATGAACACTGAAGCTTTCTTT.

The chain uses TRBV4-2 and TRBJ1-6, with 8 positions matching TRBD1. Germline CDR1 reads LGHNA; CDR2 reads YNFKEQ. With 2 bases clipped from V and 8 bases from J, the junction kept 5 bases outside the gene matches. The CDR3 covers 15 residues. The CDR3 bases are TGTGCCAGCAGCCAACCGACAGGGGAAGATTCACCCCTCCACTTT. The encoded protein is CASSQPTGEDSPLHF.

The chain uses TRBV27 and TRBJ2-1, with TRBD2 matching over 7 bases. Germline assignment: CDR1 MNHEY and CDR2 SMNVEV (reference sequence). V gave up 7 bases and J gave up 2 bases; unmatched junction bases: 14. The length of the CDR3 is 17 residues. As DNA, the CDR3 is TGTGCCAGCATTACTGGCCCCCTAGCGGAGACCTACAATGAGCAGTTCTTC. Translation: CASITGPLAETYNEQFF.

This chain connects TRBV19 to TRBJ2-1; 7 positions match TRBD1. CDR1 is LNHDA, CDR2 SQIVND, per germline (reference sequence). Unmatched junction bases numbered 5, after V lost 6 bases and J lost 0 bases. The CDR3 length is 15 residues. The CDR3: CASSKTGNSYNEQFF. The CDR3 DNA follows: TGTGCCAGTAGCAAGACAGGGAACTCCTACAATGAGCAGTTCTTC.

This clone turned up a few times. The chain couples TRBV7-9 to TRBJ1-3; the D is unclear. The CDR3 covers 14 residues. V lost 2 bases to trimming and J lost 2 bases, with 7 bases between them. Germline V gene lookup returns CDR1 SEHNR and CDR2 FQNEAQ (reference sequence). CDR3 region: CASSLPEAGNTIYF. The CDR3 bases are TGTGCCAGCAGCTTACCAGAAGCTGGAAACACCATATATTTT. The full variable domain, in which reference TRBV7-9 and TRBJ1-3 provide the parts outside the CDR3, is DTGVSQNPRHKITKRGQNVTFRCDPISEHNRLYWYRQTLGQGPEFLTYFQNEAQLEKSRLLSDRFSAERPKGSFSTLEIQRTEQGDSAMYLCASSLPEAGNTIYFGEGSWLTVV.